This is a list of T cell receptor beta chains from one sample in a study of ipilimumab plus nivolumab after autologous stem cell transplantation. Sequenced by immunoSEQ multiplex PCR; TCRdb stores in-frame clones only, minus some. The table records some 87,000 clones, about 83% of them present only once. This specimen was PBMCs, taken in a trial of ipilimumab plus nivolumab as post-transplant consolidation. The source is a male donor with diffuse large B-cell lymphoma. Both conserved end residues are part of each CDR3. The D gene is left open where the match is weak. Expanded clones are given a class, and other clones once, few, many or no size at all.

D gene: TRBD1; clone size: once; J gene: TRBJ2-7; V gene: TRBV7-2; CDR3 protein: CASSSGQGAGEQYF; CDR3 DNA: TGTGCCAGCAGCTCTGGACAGGGGGCAGGCGAGCAGTACTTC
D gene: TRBD2; clone size: few; J gene: TRBJ2-5; V gene: TRBV6-6; CDR3 protein: CASLGGLETQYF; CDR3 DNA: TGTGCCAGCCTGGGGGGGTTAGAGACCCAGTACTTC
D gene: TRBD1; clone size: -; J gene: TRBJ2-3; V gene: TRBV2; CDR3 protein: CASKGQGTDTQYF; CDR3 DNA: TGTGCCAGCAAGGGACAGGGAACAGATACGCAGTATTTT
D gene: TRBD1; clone size: -; J gene: TRBJ2-5; V gene: TRBV15; CDR3 protein: CATSRGNRGVAETQYF; CDR3 DNA: TGTGCCACCAGCAGAGGAAACAGGGGAGTGGCAGAGACCCAGTACTTC
D gene: -; clone size: once; J gene: TRBJ1-4; V gene: TRBV5-6; CDR3 protein: CASSFSGDGEKGEKLFF; CDR3 DNA: TGTGCCAGCAGCTTTTCCGGGGATGGGGAAAAGGGTGAAAAACTGTTTTTT
D gene: -; clone size: -; J gene: TRBJ2-3; V gene: TRBV2; CDR3 protein: CASREETDTQYF; CDR3 DNA: TGTGCCAGCAGGGAGGAAACAGATACGCAGTATTTT
D gene: -; clone size: -; J gene: TRBJ2-7; V gene: TRBV7-2; CDR3 protein: CASSIGNAGYEQYF; CDR3 DNA: TGTGCCAGCAGCATCGGAAACGCCGGGTACGAGCAGTACTTC
D gene: -; clone size: -; J gene: TRBJ2-5; V gene: TRBV7-2; CDR3 protein: CASSPSRSQETQYF; CDR3 DNA: TGTGCCAGCAGCCCATCTCGGAGCCAAGAGACCCAGTACTTC
D gene: -; clone size: -; J gene: TRBJ1-3; V gene: TRBV6-1; CDR3 protein: CASSITGSGNTIYF; CDR3 DNA: TGTGCCAGCAGTATTACAGGGTCTGGAAACACCATATATTTT
D gene: TRBD1; clone size: once; J gene: TRBJ1-2; V gene: TRBV10-3; CDR3 protein: CAPRGGCYGYTF; CDR3 DNA: TGTGCCCCCAGGGGGGGATGCTATGGCTACACCTTC
D gene: -; clone size: -; J gene: TRBJ2-5; V gene: TRBV10-1; CDR3 protein: CASSVDRQETQYF; CDR3 DNA: TGCGCCAGCAGTGTAGACAGACAAGAGACCCAGTACTTC
D gene: -; clone size: -; J gene: TRBJ2-7; V gene: TRBV7-6; CDR3 protein: CATGTPGLEQYF; CDR3 DNA: TGTGCCACCGGGACTCCGGGACTCGAGCAGTACTTC